The 2 T cell receptor beta chains below come from one sample, sequenced in a study of Ad26.COV2.S vaccination and SARS-CoV-2 variants. Treatment reported: about 20 received Ad26.COV2.S at low or high dose, single or two shots; five or six received placebo; per-sample allocation not given. Sampling took place 63 days after the first vaccine or placebo injection. The table came from immunoSEQ multiplex PCR; TCRdb's copy has only in-frame clones and leaves some out. The data contain about 380,000 clones, about four fifths of them seen just once; the ten biggest clones take up around 7.4%. Sequences were derived from peripheral blood, sampled in a trial of Ad26.COV2.S vaccine versus placebo. These receptors were collected from a person between 18 and 60 years old who received the Ad26.COV2.S COVID-19 vaccine or a placebo.

The chain recombines TRBV27 with TRBJ2-1; TRBD2 agrees at 10 bases. The trim removed 6 bases at V and 6 bases at J, leaving 8 bases unmatched. CDR1 is MNHEY and CDR2 is SMNVEV in the germline V gene (reference sequence). The CDR3 has 15 amino acids. This CDR3 is CASRAGTSATNEQFF. As DNA, the CDR3 is TGTGCCAGCAGAGCCGGGACTAGCGCGACCAATGAGCAGTTCTTC.

V is TRBV4-1 and J is TRBJ2-7, with D perhaps TRBD2 (5 bases). Germline CDR1 and CDR2: MGHRA and YSYEKL. The CDR3 contains 13 residues. V was shortened by 2 bases and J by 3 bases, with 8 bases between the two germline ends. CDR3: CASSQPDFYEQYF. Written as DNA, the CDR3 is TGCGCCAGCAGCCAACCGGACTTCTACGAGCAGTACTTC.